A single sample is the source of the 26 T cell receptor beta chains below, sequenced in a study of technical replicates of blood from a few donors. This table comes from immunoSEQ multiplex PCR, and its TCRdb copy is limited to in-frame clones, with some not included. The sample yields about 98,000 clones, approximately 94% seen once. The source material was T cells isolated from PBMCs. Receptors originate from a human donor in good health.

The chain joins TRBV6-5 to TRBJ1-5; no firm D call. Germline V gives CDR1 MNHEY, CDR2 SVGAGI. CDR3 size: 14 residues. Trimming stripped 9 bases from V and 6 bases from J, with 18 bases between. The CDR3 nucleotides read TGTGCCAGGACTATTGTCCCTGAGGGTCAGCCCCAGCATTTT. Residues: CARTIVPEGQPQHF.

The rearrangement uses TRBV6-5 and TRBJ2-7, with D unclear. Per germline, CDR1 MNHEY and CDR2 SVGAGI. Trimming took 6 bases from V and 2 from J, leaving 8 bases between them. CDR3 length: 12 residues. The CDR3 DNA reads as TGTGCCAGCAGGCCGGGTCCCTACGAGCAGTACTTC. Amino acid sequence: CASRPGPYEQYF.

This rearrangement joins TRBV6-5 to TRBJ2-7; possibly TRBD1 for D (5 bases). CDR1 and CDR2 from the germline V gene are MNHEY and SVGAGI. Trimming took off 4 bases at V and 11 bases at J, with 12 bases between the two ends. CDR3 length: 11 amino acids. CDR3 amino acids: CASSSSGIKYF. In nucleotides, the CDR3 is TGTGCCAGCAGTTCTTCAGGGATCAAGTACTTC.

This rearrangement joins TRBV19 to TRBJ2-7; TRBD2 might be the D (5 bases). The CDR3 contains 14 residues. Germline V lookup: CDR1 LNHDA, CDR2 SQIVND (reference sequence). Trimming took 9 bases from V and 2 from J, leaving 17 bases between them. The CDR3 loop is CASGSSIGAYEQYF. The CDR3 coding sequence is TGTGCCAGCGGTTCGTCGATCGGGGCCTACGAGCAGTACTTC.

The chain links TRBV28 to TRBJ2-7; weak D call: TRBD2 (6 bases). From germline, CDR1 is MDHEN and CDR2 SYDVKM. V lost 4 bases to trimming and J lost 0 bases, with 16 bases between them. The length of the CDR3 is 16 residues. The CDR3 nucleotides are TGTGCCAGCAGTTGGAGGGGATCAGCCCTCTCCTACGAGCAGTACTTC. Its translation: CASSWRGSALSYEQYF. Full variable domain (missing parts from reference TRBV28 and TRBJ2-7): DVKVTQSSRYLVKRTGEKVFLECVQDMDHENMFWYRQDPGLGLRLIYFSYDVKMKEKGDIPEGYSVSREKKERFSLILESASTNQTSMYLCASSWRGSALSYEQYFGPGTRLTVT.

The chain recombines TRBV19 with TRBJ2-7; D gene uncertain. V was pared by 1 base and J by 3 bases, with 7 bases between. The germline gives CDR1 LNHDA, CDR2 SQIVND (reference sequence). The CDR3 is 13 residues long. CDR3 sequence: CASSIVVGYEQYF. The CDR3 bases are TGTGCCAGTAGTATAGTGGTCGGCTACGAGCAGTACTTC.

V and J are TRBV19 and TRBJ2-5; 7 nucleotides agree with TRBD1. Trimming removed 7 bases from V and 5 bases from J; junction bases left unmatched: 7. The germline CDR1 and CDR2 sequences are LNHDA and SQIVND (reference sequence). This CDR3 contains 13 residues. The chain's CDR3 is CASTHRGQETQYF. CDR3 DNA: TGTGCCAGTACACACAGGGGACAGGAGACCCAGTACTTC.

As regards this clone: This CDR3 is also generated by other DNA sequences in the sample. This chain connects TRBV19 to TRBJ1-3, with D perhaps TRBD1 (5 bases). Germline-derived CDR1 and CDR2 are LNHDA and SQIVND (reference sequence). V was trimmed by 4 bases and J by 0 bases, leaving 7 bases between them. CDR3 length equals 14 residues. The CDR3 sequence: CASSKGVSGNTIYF. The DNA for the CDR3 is TGTGCCAGTAGTAAAGGGGTCTCTGGAAACACCATATATTTT.

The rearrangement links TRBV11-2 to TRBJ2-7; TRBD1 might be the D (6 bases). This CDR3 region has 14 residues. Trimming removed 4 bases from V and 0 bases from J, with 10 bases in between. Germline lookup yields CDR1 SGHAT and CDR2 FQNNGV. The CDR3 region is CASSSDSSSYEQYF. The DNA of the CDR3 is TGTGCCAGCAGCTCGGACAGTAGCTCCTACGAGCAGTACTTC.

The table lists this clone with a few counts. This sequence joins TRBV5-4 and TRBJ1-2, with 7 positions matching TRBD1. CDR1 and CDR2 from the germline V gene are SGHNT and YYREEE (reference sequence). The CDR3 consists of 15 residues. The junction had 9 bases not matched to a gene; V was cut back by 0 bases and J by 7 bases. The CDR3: CASSLGQGQMSGYTF. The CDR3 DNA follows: TGTGCCAGCAGCTTGGGACAGGGCCAAATGAGTGGCTACACCTTC.

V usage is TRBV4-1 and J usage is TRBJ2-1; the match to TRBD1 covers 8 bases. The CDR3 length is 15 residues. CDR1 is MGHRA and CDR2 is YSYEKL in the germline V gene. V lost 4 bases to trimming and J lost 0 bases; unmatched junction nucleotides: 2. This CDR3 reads CASSRDRGSYNEQFF. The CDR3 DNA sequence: TGCGCCAGCAGCCGAGACAGGGGCTCCTACAATGAGCAGTTCTTC.

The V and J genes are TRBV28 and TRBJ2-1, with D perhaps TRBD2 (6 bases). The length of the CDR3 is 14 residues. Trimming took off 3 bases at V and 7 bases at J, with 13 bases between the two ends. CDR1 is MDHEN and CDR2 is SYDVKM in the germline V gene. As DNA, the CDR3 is TGTGCCAGCAGTTTCGGGACGGGGGTAAATGAGCAGTTCTTC. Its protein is CASSFGTGVNEQFF.

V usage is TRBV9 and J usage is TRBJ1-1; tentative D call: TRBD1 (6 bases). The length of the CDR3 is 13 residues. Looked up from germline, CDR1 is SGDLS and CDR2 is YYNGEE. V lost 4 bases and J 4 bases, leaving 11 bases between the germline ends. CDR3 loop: CASSLGGGTEAFF. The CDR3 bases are TGTGCCAGCAGCTTGGGAGGGGGCACTGAAGCTTTCTTT. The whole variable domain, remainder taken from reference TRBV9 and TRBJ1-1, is DSGVTQTPKHLITATGQRVTLRCSPRSGDLSVYWYQQSLDQGLQFLIQYYNGEERAKGNILERFSAQQFPDLHSELNLSSLELGDSALYFCASSLGGGTEAFFGQGTRLTVV.

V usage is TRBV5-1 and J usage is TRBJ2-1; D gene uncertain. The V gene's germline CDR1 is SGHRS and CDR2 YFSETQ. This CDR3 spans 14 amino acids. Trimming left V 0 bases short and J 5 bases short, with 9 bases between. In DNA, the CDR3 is TGCGCCAGCAGCTTGGCAGGCAGAAACAATGAGCAGTTCTTC. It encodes CASSLAGRNNEQFF.

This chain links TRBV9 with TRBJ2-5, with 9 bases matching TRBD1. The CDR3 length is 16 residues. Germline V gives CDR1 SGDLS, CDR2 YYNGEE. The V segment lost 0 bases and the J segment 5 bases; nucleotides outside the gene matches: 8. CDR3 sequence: CASSVDLTGGTETQYF. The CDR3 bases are TGTGCCAGCAGCGTAGATTTGACAGGGGGGACGGAGACCCAGTACTTC.

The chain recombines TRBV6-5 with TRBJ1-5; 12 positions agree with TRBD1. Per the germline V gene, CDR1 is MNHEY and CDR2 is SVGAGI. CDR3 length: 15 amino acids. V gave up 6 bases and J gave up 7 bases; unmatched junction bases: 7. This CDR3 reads CASSRDRGLRQPQHF. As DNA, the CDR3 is TGTGCCAGCAGCCGGGACAGGGGGCTTCGACAGCCCCAGCATTTT.

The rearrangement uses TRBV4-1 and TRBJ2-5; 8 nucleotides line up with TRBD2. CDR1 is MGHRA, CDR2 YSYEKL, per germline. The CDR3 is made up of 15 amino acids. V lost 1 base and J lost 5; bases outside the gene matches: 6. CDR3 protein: CASSQVGRGVETQYF. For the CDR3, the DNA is TGCGCCAGCAGCCAAGTCGGGAGGGGGGTTGAGACCCAGTACTTC.

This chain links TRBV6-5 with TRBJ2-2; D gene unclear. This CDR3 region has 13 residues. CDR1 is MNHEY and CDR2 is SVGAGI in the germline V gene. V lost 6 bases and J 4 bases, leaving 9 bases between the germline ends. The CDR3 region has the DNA TGTGCCAGCAGCCTTCAGGCCACCGGGGAGCTGTTTTTT. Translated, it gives CASSLQATGELFF.

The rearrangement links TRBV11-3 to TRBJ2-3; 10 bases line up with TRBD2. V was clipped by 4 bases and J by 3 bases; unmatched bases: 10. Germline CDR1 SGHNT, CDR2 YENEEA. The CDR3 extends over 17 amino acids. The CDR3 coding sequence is TGTGCCAGCAGCTCCGCGCTCCTAGCGGGGGATACAGATACGCAGTATTTT. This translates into CASSSALLAGDTDTQYF. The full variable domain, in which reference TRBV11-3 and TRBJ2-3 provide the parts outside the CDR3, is EAGVVQSPRYKIIEKKQPVAFWCNPISGHNTLYWYLQNLGQGPELLIRYENEEAVDDSQLPKDRFSAERLKGVDSTLKIQPAELGDSAVYLCASSSALLAGDTDTQYFGPGTRLTVL.

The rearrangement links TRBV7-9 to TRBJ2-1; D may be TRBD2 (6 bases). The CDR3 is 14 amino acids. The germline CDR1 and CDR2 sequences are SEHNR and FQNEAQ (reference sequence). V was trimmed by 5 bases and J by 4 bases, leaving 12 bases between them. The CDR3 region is CASSIPGLYNEQFF. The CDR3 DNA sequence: TGTGCCAGCAGCATCCCGGGACTTTACAATGAGCAGTTCTTC.

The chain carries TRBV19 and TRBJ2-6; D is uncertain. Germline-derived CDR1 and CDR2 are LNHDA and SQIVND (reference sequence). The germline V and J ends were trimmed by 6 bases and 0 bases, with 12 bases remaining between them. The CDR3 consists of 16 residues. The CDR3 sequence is CASRAGHLSGANVLTF. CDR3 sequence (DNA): TGTGCCAGTAGAGCAGGCCACCTCTCTGGGGCCAACGTCCTGACTTTC. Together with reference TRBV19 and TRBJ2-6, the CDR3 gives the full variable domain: DGGITQSPKYLFRKEGQNVTLSCEQNLNHDAMYWYRQDPGQGLRLIYYSQIVNDFQKGDIAEGYSVSREKKESFPLTVTSAQKNPTAFYLCASRAGHLSGANVLTFGAGSRLTVL.

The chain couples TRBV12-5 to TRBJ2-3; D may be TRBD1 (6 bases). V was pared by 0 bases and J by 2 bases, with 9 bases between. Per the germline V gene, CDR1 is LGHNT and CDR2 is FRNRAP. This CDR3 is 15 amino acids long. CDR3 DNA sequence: TGTGCTAGTGGTTTGGTACAGGGTCCCACAGATACGCAGTATTTT. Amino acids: CASGLVQGPTDTQYF.

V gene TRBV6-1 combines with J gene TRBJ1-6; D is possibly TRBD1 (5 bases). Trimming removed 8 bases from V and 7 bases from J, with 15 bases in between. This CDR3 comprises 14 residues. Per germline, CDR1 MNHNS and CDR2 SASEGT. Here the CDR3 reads CASVRGDQNSPLHF. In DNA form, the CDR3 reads TGTGCCAGCGTCCGCGGGGACCAAAATTCACCCCTCCACTTT.

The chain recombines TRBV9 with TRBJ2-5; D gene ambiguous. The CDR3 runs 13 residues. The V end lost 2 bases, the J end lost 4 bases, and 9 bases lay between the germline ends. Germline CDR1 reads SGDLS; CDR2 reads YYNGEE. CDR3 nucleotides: TGTGCCAGCAGCGTCGACTCGCGAGAGACCCAGTACTTC. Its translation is CASSVDSRETQYF.

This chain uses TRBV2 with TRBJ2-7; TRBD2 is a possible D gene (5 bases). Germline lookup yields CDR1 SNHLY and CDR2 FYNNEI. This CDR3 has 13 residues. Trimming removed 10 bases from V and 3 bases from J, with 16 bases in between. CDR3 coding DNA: TGTGCCAACCACCCGCACGGGGTCTACGAGCAGTACTTC. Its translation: CANHPHGVYEQYF. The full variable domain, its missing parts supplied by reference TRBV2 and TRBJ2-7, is EPEVTQTPSHQVTQMGQEVILRCVPISNHLYFYWYRQILGQKVEFLVSFYNNEISEKSEIFDDQFSVERPDGSNFTLKIRSTKLEDSAMYFCANHPHGVYEQYFGPGTRLTVT.

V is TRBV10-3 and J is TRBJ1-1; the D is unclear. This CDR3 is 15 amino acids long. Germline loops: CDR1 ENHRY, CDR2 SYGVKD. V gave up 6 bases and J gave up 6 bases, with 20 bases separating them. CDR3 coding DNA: TGTGCCATCAGACCCGGTGGCGGGGAATCCTCTGAAGCTTTCTTT. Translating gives CAIRPGGGESSEAFF.